The 26 T cell receptor beta chains below all came from one sample that was sequenced in a study of blood T cell repertoires in COVID-19. TCRdb's table, derived via immunoSEQ multiplex PCR, lists solely in-frame clones and lacks some. This sample has about 55,000 clones, with approximately 90% found just once. Sequenced: peripheral blood. Source of these receptors: a man between 65 and 85 years old with acute or convalescent COVID-19.

The chain carries TRBV11-3 and TRBJ1-1; D remains ambiguous. The CDR3 length is 14 residues. CDR1 and CDR2 from the germline V gene are SGHNT and YENEEA. The V and J ends lost 5 bases and 11 bases respectively, with 21 bases between them. The CDR3 DNA reads TGTGCCAGCAGCCCGGGGTTGTACCTGCGGAAGGCTTTCTTT. Protein: CASSPGLYLRKAFF. Complete variable domain (other parts from reference TRBV11-3 and TRBJ1-1): EAGVVQSPRYKIIEKKQPVAFWCNPISGHNTLYWYLQNLGQGPELLIRYENEEAVDDSQLPKDRFSAERLKGVDSTLKIQPAELGDSAVYLCASSPGLYLRKAFFGQGTRLTVV.

The V call is TRBV19, the J call TRBJ1-4; 8 nucleotides agree with TRBD1. From germline, CDR1 is LNHDA and CDR2 SQIVND (reference sequence). The ends lost 3 bases at V and 8 bases at J; junction bases unmatched: 8. The CDR3 has 15 residues. CDR3 coding DNA: TGTGCCAGTAGTATCGCGGACAGGGCGGCCGAAAAACTGTTTTTT. It encodes CASSIADRAAEKLFF.

V is TRBV27 and J is TRBJ1-5, with a tentative D call TRBD1 (5 bases). V was cut by 3 bases and J by 7 bases, with 10 bases left in between. Germline V lookup: CDR1 MNHEY, CDR2 SMNVEV (reference sequence). The CDR3 loop spans 13 amino acids. The CDR3 DNA is TGTGCCAGCAGTTTTGGGGGAGGACAGCCCCAGCATTTT. It is translated as CASSFGGGQPQHF.

V usage is TRBV10-3 and J usage is TRBJ2-1, with 10 bases identical to TRBD2. V dropped 2 bases and J dropped 4; count of bases not matched to a gene: 11. The CDR3 has 18 residues. CDR1 ENHRY and CDR2 SYGVKD come from the germline V gene. The CDR3 region has the DNA TGTGCCATCAGTGAGAGGGGGGCTACTAGCGGGGTTTACAATGAGCAGTTCTTC. It codes for CAISERGATSGVYNEQFF.

This chain connects TRBV7-9 to TRBJ1-1; 7 bases agree with TRBD1. CDR1 and CDR2 (germline): SEHNR, FQNEAQ (reference sequence). J gave up 6 bases and V 2 bases, and 6 bases lay outside the gene matches. This CDR3 has 14 residues. Here the CDR3 DNA reads TGTGCCAGCAGCTTACGCAGGGGGTTCTCTGAAGCTTTCTTT. It yields the protein CASSLRRGFSEAFF.

V is TRBV18 and J is TRBJ1-5, with D perhaps matching TRBD1 (6 bases). V dropped 6 bases and J dropped 4 bases, with 10 bases sitting between them. CDR3 length: 13 residues. Germline assignment: CDR1 KGHSH and CDR2 LQKENI. The CDR3 protein is CASSQQGNQPQHF. CDR3 DNA: TGTGCCAGCTCTCAACAGGGAAATCAGCCCCAGCATTTT.

This clone was detected once. The chain combines TRBV29-1 with TRBJ1-2, with D perhaps TRBD1 (5 bases). Germline assignment: CDR1 SQVTM and CDR2 ANQGSEA. Trimming removed 1 base from V and 6 bases from J, with 9 bases in between. There are 12 residues in the CDR3. The CDR3 here is CSVEARVDGYTF. CDR3 DNA sequence: TGCAGCGTTGAAGCCAGGGTGGATGGCTACACCTTC.

The chain is built from TRBV7-9 and TRBJ1-1, with D hard to call. The CDR3 runs 16 residues. The germline V gene has CDR1 SEHNR and CDR2 FQNEAQ (reference sequence). Trimming removed 1 base from V and 3 bases from J, with 15 bases in between. CDR3 coding DNA: TGTGCCAGCAGCTTAGTGGCTGGCGGGCGGGACACTGAAGCTTTCTTT. As protein: CASSLVAGGRDTEAFF.

This clone was recorded only once. The V call is TRBV4-3, the J call TRBJ1-5; D ambiguous. Germline V gives CDR1 LGHNA, CDR2 YSLEER. Trimming left V 1 base short and J 5 bases short, with 9 bases between. This CDR3 region has 14 residues. The CDR3 coding sequence is TGCGCCAGCAGCCAAGTCCGGGGTTATCAGCCCCAGCATTTT. It is translated as CASSQVRGYQPQHF.

This clone was seen just once. V and J are TRBV6-4 and TRBJ2-6; perhaps TRBD1 as D (6 bases). The V end was cut by 6 bases, the J end by 2 bases, with 11 bases between. Germline values: CDR1 MRHNA, CDR2 SNTAGT. This CDR3 contains 15 residues. In nucleotides, the CDR3 is TGTGCCAGCAGAGCCGAGGGGGCTGGGGCCAACGTCCTGACTTTC. Amino acid sequence: CASRAEGAGANVLTF.

The chain's CDR3 is CASSNGDTYQETQYF. CDR3 sequence (DNA): TGTGCCAGTAGTAACGGGGACACCTACCAAGAGACCCAGTACTTC. V usage is TRBV19 and J usage is TRBJ2-5, with D possibly TRBD1 on 6 matching bases. Germline V lookup: CDR1 LNHDA, CDR2 SQIVND (reference sequence). The CDR3 extends over 15 amino acids. Trimming stripped 4 bases from V and 0 bases from J, with 12 bases between.

Here the CDR3 DNA reads TGTGCCAGCAGCAGAACTAGCGGAAGCGAAGAGACCCAGTACTTC. It codes for CASSRTSGSEETQYF. This chain joins TRBV5-4 and TRBJ2-5; 8 bases line up with TRBD2. The germline V gene encodes CDR1 SGHNT and CDR2 YYREEE (reference sequence). This CDR3 has 15 amino acids. V trimming: 4 bases; J trimming: 3 bases; junction bases outside the gene matches: 8.

This clone was observed a handful of times. The V and J genes are TRBV15 and TRBJ2-7; 12 positions agree with TRBD2. Germline assignment: CDR1 LNHNV and CDR2 YYDKDF (reference sequence). This CDR3 comprises 13 residues. The trim removed 3 bases at V and 7 bases at J, leaving 1 base unmatched. DNA of the CDR3: TGTGCCACCAGCAGGGGACTAGCGGGTGAGCAGTACGTC. Translation: CATSRGLAGEQYV.

The CDR3 region is CASSYEWQAGNQPQHF. For the CDR3, the DNA is TGTGCCAGCAGTTACGAGTGGCAGGCCGGAAATCAGCCCCAGCATTTT. The V gene is TRBV6-2 or TRBV6-3, the J gene TRBJ1-5; D unresolved. The CDR3 totals 16 residues. CDR1 and CDR2 from the germline V gene are MNHEY and SVGEGT. V gave up 2 bases and J gave up 4 bases, with 15 bases separating them.

The chain recombines TRBV4-1 with TRBJ1-6, with 7 bases fitting TRBD1. The CDR3 loop spans 16 amino acids. V was pared by 2 bases and J by 11 bases, with 12 bases of the junction left unmatched. Germline-derived CDR1 and CDR2 are MGHRA and YSYEKL. The CDR3 DNA reads as TGCGCCAGCAGCCAATCGGGGCTGAGGGGGCTTACACCCCTCCACTTT. Its protein is CASSQSGLRGLTPLHF.

The chain joins TRBV5-1 to TRBJ2-1; weak D call: TRBD1 (6 bases). Germline V gene lookup returns CDR1 SGHRS and CDR2 YFSETQ. Trimming stripped 4 bases from V and 8 bases from J, with 13 bases between. This CDR3 region has 13 residues. CDR3 region: CASSDQGNDEQFF. The CDR3 DNA sequence: TGCGCCAGCAGCGACCAGGGGAACGATGAGCAGTTCTTC.

With respect to this clone: This specimen includes other DNA sequences encoding the same CDR3. V usage is TRBV24-1 and J usage is TRBJ2-6, with D hard to call. This CDR3 is built from 15 residues. Germline V gene sequence: CDR1 KGHDR, CDR2 SFDVKD. V was trimmed by 3 bases and J by 0 bases, leaving 5 bases between them. The CDR3 DNA is TGTGCCACCAGTGATACTAACTCTGGGGCCAACGTCCTGACTTTC. This encodes CATSDTNSGANVLTF.

The chain links TRBV5-4 to TRBJ2-1; 8 bases are shared with TRBD2. The CDR3 extends over 15 amino acids. J lost 2 bases, V lost 4 bases, and 5 bases had no gene match. From germline, CDR1 is SGHNT and CDR2 YYREEE (reference sequence). In DNA, the CDR3 is TGTGCCAGCAGCACCGGGGGGGCCGCCTACAATGAGCAGTTCTTC. Its protein product is CASSTGGAAYNEQFF.

The chain employs TRBV5-6 and TRBJ2-1; 8 bases line up with TRBD2. V was clipped by 6 bases and J by 1 base; unmatched bases: 6. Germline loops: CDR1 SGHDT, CDR2 YYEEEE. The CDR3 consists of 15 residues. The CDR3 bases are TGTGCCAGCACAGCGGGGGTCCCTTCCTACAATGAGCAGTTCTTC. Its protein product is CASTAGVPSYNEQFF.

The chain joins TRBV7-6 to TRBJ2-7; D gene ambiguous. The CDR3 consists of 12 residues. The germline gives CDR1 SGHVS, CDR2 FNYEAQ. Trimming removed 2 bases from V and 4 bases from J, with 6 bases in between. The CDR3 DNA is TGTGCCAGCAGCTTACGCGGTTACGAGCAGTACTTC. It yields the protein CASSLRGYEQYF.

This chain joins TRBV29-1 and TRBJ2-2; D is undetermined. V was shortened by 5 bases and J by 6 bases, with 13 bases between the two germline ends. The CDR3 has 13 amino acids. Germline loops: CDR1 SQVTM, CDR2 ANQGSEA. In nucleotides, the CDR3 is TGCAGCGTTTCCCGGTCCCGCCCCGGGGAGCTGTTTTTT. It specifies CSVSRSRPGELFF.

This clone was found once. The chain uses TRBV5-1 and TRBJ2-7; D possibly corresponds to TRBD2 (5 bases). Germline CDR1 SGHRS, CDR2 YFSETQ. Trimming took 4 bases from V and 7 from J, leaving 12 bases between them. This CDR3 comprises 12 residues. CDR3 region: CASSEDSGEQYF. Here the CDR3 DNA reads TGCGCCAGCAGCGAGGACTCTGGGGAGCAGTACTTC. Full variable domain (missing parts from reference TRBV5-1 and TRBJ2-7): KAGVTQTPRYLIKTRGQQVTLSCSPISGHRSVSWYQQTPGQGLQFLFEYFSETQRNKGNFPGRFSGRQFSNSRSEMNVSTLELGDSALYLCASSEDSGEQYFGPGTRLTVT.

The chain recombines TRBV9 with TRBJ2-5, with D uncertain. In germline, CDR1 is SGDLS, CDR2 YYNGEE. This CDR3 is built from 15 residues. With 0 bases removed from V and 3 bases from J, the gap between germline ends came to 12 bases. The CDR3 region has the DNA TGTGCCAGCAGCGTAGGAGGTGGCGGAGAAGAGACCCAGTACTTC. Translated, it gives CASSVGGGGEETQYF. Supplemented by reference TRBV9 and TRBJ2-5, the full variable domain reads DSGVTQTPKHLITATGQRVTLRCSPRSGDLSVYWYQQSLDQGLQFLIQYYNGEERAKGNILERFSAQQFPDLHSELNLSSLELGDSALYFCASSVGGGGEETQYFGPGTRLLVL.

The chain is built from TRBV28 and TRBJ2-7; 8 positions match TRBD1. J was trimmed by 7 bases and V by 3 bases; bases with no gene match: 5. CDR1 is MDHEN, CDR2 SYDVKM, per germline. The CDR3 consists of 13 residues. CDR3 in amino acids: CASSLDRVGEQYV. In DNA form, the CDR3 reads TGTGCCAGCAGTTTGGACAGGGTAGGAGAGCAGTACGTC.

This clone was counted a few times. This chain joins TRBV15 and TRBJ2-3; D might be TRBD1 (5 bases). V was shortened by 6 bases and J by 3 bases, with 13 bases between the two germline ends. This CDR3 is 14 amino acids long. CDR1 LNHNV and CDR2 YYDKDF come from the germline V gene (reference sequence). The DNA for the CDR3 is TGTGCCACCAGGGCCCAGGGTGATACAGATACGCAGTATTTT. Its protein is CATRAQGDTDTQYF.

V is TRBV5-3 and J is TRBJ1-5, with D hard to call. TRBV5-3 qualifies as an ORF whose function is uncertain. The CDR3 contains 11 residues. The germline V and J ends were trimmed by 4 bases and 4 bases, with 3 bases remaining between them. CDR3: CARSPNQPQHF. In DNA, the CDR3 is TGTGCCAGAAGCCCAAATCAGCCCCAGCATTTT.